Listed below are T cell receptor beta chains from one sample, sequenced in a study of T cells after yellow fever vaccination. A single record per CDR3 protein comes from TCRdb applying MiXCR to the 5' RACE reads. The profile shows under 300,000 distinct CDR3 sequences, 6.9% of them singletons. The sequencing used CD4+ T cells sorted from PBMCs, collected 15 days after the yellow fever booster vaccination. The receptors stem from a man aged 30-40 years who received the YFV17D yellow fever vaccine. CDR3s include the opening cysteine and the closing phenylalanine or tryptophan. The D gene is left open where the match is weak. Not every row has a clone size; where given, it reads once, few, many or a size class.

CDR3 length: 15; J gene: TRBJ1-1; D gene: .; V gene: TRBV7-2; clone size: .; CDR3 protein: CASSLAHAVNTEAFF; CDR3 DNA: TGTGCCAGCAGCTTAGCCCACGCGGTGAACACTGAAGCTTTCTTT
CDR3 length: 11; J gene: TRBJ2-3; D gene: .; V gene: TRBV5-1; clone size: many; CDR3 protein: CASRSEDTQYF; CDR3 DNA: TGCGCCAGCCGATCAGAAGATACGCAGTATTTT
CDR3 length: 16; J gene: TRBJ2-4; D gene: .; V gene: TRBV7-6; clone size: many; CDR3 protein: CASSPYGAGSKNIQYF; CDR3 DNA: TGTGCCAGCAGCCCCTACGGGGCAGGGTCCAAAAACATTCAGTACTTC
CDR3 length: 13; J gene: TRBJ1-1; D gene: .; V gene: TRBV6-2/TRBV6-3; clone size: .; CDR3 protein: CASTRTGNTEAFF; CDR3 DNA: TGTGCCAGCACCCGCACAGGGAACACTGAAGCTTTCTTT
CDR3 length: 16; J gene: TRBJ2-2; D gene: TRBD2; V gene: TRBV12-3/TRBV12-4; clone size: few; CDR3 protein: CASSLGTSGKYGELFF; CDR3 DNA: TGTGCCAGCAGTTTGGGGACTAGCGGGAAGTACGGGGAGCTGTTTTTT
CDR3 length: 15; J gene: TRBJ2-7; D gene: TRBD2; V gene: TRBV20-1; clone size: many; CDR3 protein: CSAPTRREVPYEQYF; CDR3 DNA: TGCAGTGCACCCACTCGGCGGGAGGTCCCCTACGAGCAGTACTTC
CDR3 length: 11; J gene: TRBJ2-1; D gene: .; V gene: TRBV20-1; clone size: many; CDR3 protein: CSASPGGEQFF; CDR3 DNA: TGCAGTGCTAGTCCCGGGGGTGAGCAGTTCTTC
CDR3 length: 16; J gene: TRBJ2-5; D gene: TRBD2; V gene: TRBV5-4; clone size: few; CDR3 protein: CASSFPAGEGLETQYF; CDR3 DNA: TGTGCCAGCAGCTTCCCAGCGGGAGAAGGGCTAGAGACCCAGTACTTC
CDR3 length: 15; J gene: TRBJ2-7; D gene: .; V gene: TRBV6-2/TRBV6-3; clone size: many; CDR3 protein: CASRTPLFERYEQYF; CDR3 DNA: TGTGCCAGCAGGACTCCACTATTTGAAAGGTACGAGCAGTACTTC
CDR3 length: 18; J gene: TRBJ1-1; D gene: .; V gene: TRBV20-1; clone size: few; CDR3 protein: CSARDLASSPLMNTEAFF; CDR3 DNA: TGCAGTGCTAGAGATCTGGCTTCAAGCCCCCTAATGAACACTGAAGCTTTCTTT
CDR3 length: 14; J gene: TRBJ2-3; D gene: .; V gene: TRBV6-1; clone size: few; CDR3 protein: CAASPGRSTDTQYF; CDR3 DNA: TGTGCCGCCAGCCCTGGACGGAGCACAGATACGCAGTATTTT
CDR3 length: 18; J gene: TRBJ2-3; D gene: TRBD2; V gene: TRBV9; clone size: .; CDR3 protein: CASSVSTSGRSRADTQYF; CDR3 DNA: TGTGCCAGCAGCGTCTCAACTAGCGGGAGATCCAGGGCAGATACGCAGTATTTT
CDR3 length: 15; J gene: TRBJ2-7; D gene: .; V gene: TRBV5-6; clone size: few; CDR3 protein: CASSSVLLNLYEQYF; CDR3 DNA: TGTGCCAGCAGCTCGGTCCTTCTAAACCTCTACGAGCAGTACTTC
CDR3 length: 14; J gene: TRBJ2-7; D gene: .; V gene: TRBV20-1; clone size: few; CDR3 protein: CSAGASVGLHEQYF; CDR3 DNA: TGCAGTGCTGGAGCCTCCGTAGGGCTCCACGAGCAGTACTTC
CDR3 length: 14; J gene: TRBJ2-7; D gene: .; V gene: TRBV10-3; clone size: few; CDR3 protein: CAIRTDTGNYEQYF; CDR3 DNA: TGTGCCATCAGGACAGATACGGGCAACTACGAGCAGTACTTC
CDR3 length: 15; J gene: TRBJ2-1; D gene: TRBD2; V gene: TRBV10-3; clone size: few; CDR3 protein: CAISESVAGGYEQFF; CDR3 DNA: TGTGCCATCAGTGAGTCTGTAGCGGGAGGCTATGAGCAGTTCTTC
CDR3 length: 17; J gene: TRBJ2-1; D gene: .; V gene: TRBV5-5; clone size: few; CDR3 protein: CASSSLSTVYSYNEQFF; CDR3 DNA: TGTGCCAGCAGCTCCTTGTCAACCGTCTACTCCTACAATGAGCAGTTCTTC
CDR3 length: 13; J gene: TRBJ2-2; D gene: TRBD2; V gene: TRBV28; clone size: few; CDR3 protein: CASHSGSPGELFF; CDR3 DNA: TGTGCCAGCCATAGCGGGAGCCCCGGGGAGCTGTTTTTT
CDR3 length: 16; J gene: TRBJ1-1; D gene: TRBD1; V gene: TRBV7-9; clone size: few; CDR3 protein: CASSSDRGQGDTEAFF; CDR3 DNA: TGTGCCAGCAGCTCCGACAGGGGACAGGGGGACACTGAAGCTTTCTTT
CDR3 length: 15; J gene: TRBJ2-1; D gene: .; V gene: TRBV11-2; clone size: few; CDR3 protein: CASSLTYSSYNEQFF; CDR3 DNA: TGTGCCAGCAGCTTGACCTATAGCTCCTACAATGAGCAGTTCTTC
CDR3 length: 16; J gene: TRBJ1-1; D gene: TRBD1; V gene: TRBV5-1; clone size: few; CDR3 protein: CASSPGGGSRMGEAFF; CDR3 DNA: TGCGCCAGCAGCCCAGGGGGGGGGAGCAGAATGGGTGAAGCTTTCTTT
CDR3 length: 15; J gene: TRBJ2-5; D gene: TRBD2; V gene: TRBV5-4; clone size: .; CDR3 protein: CASSSGGLAAKTQYF; CDR3 DNA: TGTGCCAGCAGCTCCGGGGGACTAGCTGCCAAAACCCAGTACTTC